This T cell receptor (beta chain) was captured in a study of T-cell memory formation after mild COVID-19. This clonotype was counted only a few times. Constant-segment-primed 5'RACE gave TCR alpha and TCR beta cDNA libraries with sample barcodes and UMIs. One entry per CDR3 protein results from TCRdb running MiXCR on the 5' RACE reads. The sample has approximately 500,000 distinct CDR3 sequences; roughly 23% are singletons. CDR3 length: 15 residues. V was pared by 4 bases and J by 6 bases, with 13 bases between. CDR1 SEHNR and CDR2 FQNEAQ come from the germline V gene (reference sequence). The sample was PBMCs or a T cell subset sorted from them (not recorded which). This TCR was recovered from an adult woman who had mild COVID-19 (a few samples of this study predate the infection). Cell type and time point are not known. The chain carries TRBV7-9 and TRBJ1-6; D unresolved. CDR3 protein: CASSSSDRVNSPLHF. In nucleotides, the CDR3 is TGTGCCAGCAGCTCTTCGGATAGGGTTAATTCACCCCTCCACTTT. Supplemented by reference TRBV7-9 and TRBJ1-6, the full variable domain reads DTGVSQNPRHKITKRGQNVTFRCDPISEHNRLYWYRQTLGQGPEFLTYFQNEAQLEKSRLLSDRFSAERPKGSFSTLEIQRTEQGDSAMYLCASSSSDRVNSPLHFGNGTRLTVT.